Given below is one T cell receptor (beta chain) in context. The antigen is unknown. This specimen belongs to a study of blood T cells in healthy people across ages. The wider study: Template-switching capture recovered about one barcoded beta molecule per two T cells.

Study results and caveats: In older individuals, TCR beta diversity per million T cells was lower, falling roughly linearly with age.

Trimming removed 2 bases from V and 5 bases from J, with 13 bases in between. CDR3 length: 15 amino acids. CDR1 is MNHEY and CDR2 is SVGAGI in the germline V gene. The individuals who served as donors were healthy Caucasians living in Russia, aged roughly 6 to 100. Then a second PCR, running about 6 to 12 cycles, was carried out with a sample-barcoded 5' primer and a J-beta primer mix. TCRdb re-called the 5' RACE reads with MiXCR, one entry per CDR3 protein. Of about 400,000 distinct CDR3 sequences listed, about 49% are singletons. V and J are TRBV6-5 and TRBJ2-1; maybe TRBD1 (5 bases). The TCR comes from a man aged 55 to 70 in good health. Material for sequencing was blood. The DNA for the CDR3 is TGTGCCAGCAGTTACGGTAGGGGCCTAAACAATGAGCAGTTCTTC. Translated: CASSYGRGLNNEQFF.